What follows are 20 T cell receptor beta chains derived from one specimen sequenced in a study of shared clonotypes between healthy human individuals. TCRdb keeps only in-frame clones here, not all; method: immunoSEQ multiplex PCR. The repertoire holds around 2.1 million clones, with 85% to 95% as singletons. Positively selected for CCR7, the CD45RO-negative cells used as naive CD8 cells excluded terminally differentiated effector memory CD45RA+ cells. Material for sequencing was naive CD8+ T cells from PBMCs. The source of these receptors is a man in his late teens or twenties in good health. Some clones in this sample may be carry-over from other donors' samples.

This chain joins TRBV19 and TRBJ2-7; 15 bases are shared with TRBD2. The CDR3 runs to 15 residues. V lost 4 bases and J lost 2; bases outside the gene matches: 0. CDR1 and CDR2 from the germline V gene are LNHDA and SQIVND (reference sequence). The CDR3 loop reads CASSRTSGRAYEQYF. The CDR3 DNA reads as TGTGCCAGTAGTAGGACTAGCGGGAGGGCCTACGAGCAGTACTTC.

The rearrangement links TRBV5-1 to TRBJ1-1; D gene ambiguous. Germline V gene lookup returns CDR1 SGHRS and CDR2 YFSETQ. V gave up 0 bases and J gave up 1 base, with 16 bases separating them. The CDR3 has 17 residues. CDR3 sequence: CASSLATLGEKNTEAFF. In nucleotides, the CDR3 is TGCGCCAGCAGCTTGGCCACCCTTGGGGAGAAGAACACTGAAGCTTTCTTT.

The CDR3, as DNA: TGTGCCAGCAGCCGAAAGGGACCCACTGAAGCTTTCTTT. Protein sequence: CASSRKGPTEAFF. The rearrangement uses TRBV7-9 and TRBJ1-1, with a possible D match to TRBD1 (5 bases). This CDR3 has 13 amino acids. V was shortened by 5 bases and J by 4 bases, with 11 bases between the two germline ends. The germline V gene has CDR1 SEHNR and CDR2 FQNEAQ (reference sequence).

CDR3 residues: CASSFGLGAEGYEQYF. The CDR3 DNA is TGTGCCAGCAGTTTCGGGTTGGGGGCTGAGGGCTACGAGCAGTACTTC. J is TRBJ2-7 and V is TRBV28; perhaps TRBD1 as D (6 bases). Deletions cut 3 bases from V and 3 bases from J, with 18 bases between. Germline V gene sequence: CDR1 MDHEN, CDR2 SYDVKM. CDR3 length equals 16 residues. Complete variable domain (other parts from reference TRBV28 and TRBJ2-7): DVKVTQSSRYLVKRTGEKVFLECVQDMDHENMFWYRQDPGLGLRLIYFSYDVKMKEKGDIPEGYSVSREKKERFSLILESASTNQTSMYLCASSFGLGAEGYEQYFGPGTRLTVT.

The V call is TRBV14, the J call TRBJ1-4; D is uncertain. V lost 4 bases and J lost 5, with 8 bases in between. Germline V gene lookup returns CDR1 SGHDN and CDR2 FVKESK. This CDR3 contains 13 residues. The CDR3: CASSLPANEKLFF. The CDR3 nucleotides read TGTGCCAGCAGCCTCCCGGCGAATGAAAAACTGTTTTTT.

This rearrangement joins TRBV9 to TRBJ2-6; 7 positions match TRBD2. With 6 bases clipped from V and 4 bases from J, the junction kept 16 bases outside the gene matches. The V gene's germline CDR1 is SGDLS and CDR2 YYNGEE. This CDR3 comprises 18 residues. The CDR3 here is CASNALAEPLLGANVLTF. The CDR3 DNA is TGTGCCAGCAACGCTCTAGCGGAGCCCCTCTTAGGGGCCAACGTCCTGACTTTC.

Note on this clone: This specimen includes other DNA sequences encoding the same CDR3. The V gene is TRBV27, the J gene TRBJ1-1; D possibly corresponds to TRBD1 (5 bases). In germline, CDR1 is MNHEY, CDR2 SMNVEV (reference sequence). V lost 2 bases to trimming and J lost 1 base, with 8 bases between them. This CDR3 comprises 14 residues. CDR3 amino acids: CASSLIGANTEAFF. CDR3 sequence (DNA): TGTGCCAGCAGTTTAATTGGGGCGAACACTGAAGCTTTCTTT.

Points on this clone: The same CDR3 also results from other DNA sequences found in this sample. The gene calls are TRBV27 and TRBJ1-5; TRBD1 agrees at 7 bases. Germline V gene lookup returns CDR1 MNHEY and CDR2 SMNVEV (reference sequence). This CDR3 has 15 residues. The J segment lost 0 bases and the V segment lost 5 bases, leaving 4 bases of the junction unmatched. The CDR3 sequence is CASSIQGYSNQPQHF. The CDR3, as DNA: TGTGCCAGCAGTATACAGGGGTATAGCAATCAGCCCCAGCATTTT.

The gene calls are TRBV27 and TRBJ2-7, with 9 positions matching TRBD2. Germline assignment: CDR1 MNHEY and CDR2 SMNVEV (reference sequence). The CDR3 extends over 17 amino acids. V dropped 3 bases and J dropped 0; count of bases not matched to a gene: 9. CDR3 in DNA: TGTGCCAGCAGTTTCCGCGGGGGGGTGGAGGCCTCCTACGAGCAGTACTTC. This codes for CASSFRGGVEASYEQYF.

The rearrangement joins TRBV7-6 to TRBJ2-7; D gene uncertain. There are 17 residues in the CDR3. CDR1 is SGHVS, CDR2 FNYEAQ, per germline. V lost 4 bases and J lost 6, with 25 bases in between. In DNA, the CDR3 is TGTGCCAGCAGCTCCGGAGTGGCGGTAGATCCGTTCGGCGAGCAGTACTTC. It encodes CASSSGVAVDPFGEQYF. The full variable domain, completed using reference TRBV7-6 and TRBJ2-7, is GAGVSQSPRYKVTKRGQDVALRCDPISGHVSLYWYRQALGQGPEFLTYFNYEAQQDKSGLPNDRFSAERPEGSISTLTIQRTEQRDSAMYRCASSSGVAVDPFGEQYFGPGTRLTVT.

Concerning this clone: The same CDR3 is also encoded by other DNA sequences in this sample. The V call is TRBV9, the J call TRBJ2-7; D is ambiguous. With 0 bases removed from V and 1 base from J, the gap between germline ends came to 8 bases. Per the germline V gene, CDR1 is SGDLS and CDR2 is YYNGEE. The CDR3 runs 14 residues. CDR3 DNA sequence: TGTGCCAGCAGCGTAGGAGGCAGTTCCTACGAGCAGTACTTC. Its translation: CASSVGGSSYEQYF.

The genes are TRBV21-1 and TRBJ2-5. TRBV21-1 is termed a pseudogene. The CDR3 runs to 16 residues. CDR3 loop: CASSSPPVALQETQYF. The DNA of the CDR3 is TGTGCCAGCAGCTCTCCCCCGGTGGCCCTGCAAGAGACCCAGTACTTC.

This sequence joins TRBV7-8 and TRBJ2-7; 9 bases line up with TRBD2. CDR1 is SGHVS and CDR2 is FQNEAQ in the germline V gene. V shed 1 base and J 5 bases; nucleotides not matched to a gene: 3. There are 14 residues in the CDR3. DNA of the CDR3: TGTGCCAGCAGCTTAGGCGGGAGGGCCCACGAGCAGTACTTC. Amino acid sequence: CASSLGGRAHEQYF.

Worth noting for this clone: This sample includes further DNA sequences coding for the same CDR3. The J gene is TRBJ2-7, the V gene TRBV9, with TRBD2 identical over 9 bases. Losses at the gene ends were 3 bases for V and 1 base for J; bases not matched to a gene: 5. Per germline, CDR1 SGDLS and CDR2 YYNGEE. The CDR3 is 15 amino acids. CDR3 in DNA: TGTGCCAGCAGCGAGGGCCTAGCGGGGTCCTACGAGCAGTACTTC. This sequence encodes CASSEGLAGSYEQYF. Filled out from reference TRBV9 and TRBJ2-7, the complete variable domain reads DSGVTQTPKHLITATGQRVTLRCSPRSGDLSVYWYQQSLDQGLQFLIQYYNGEERAKGNILERFSAQQFPDLHSELNLSSLELGDSALYFCASSEGLAGSYEQYFGPGTRLTVT.

For this clone: The identical CDR3 is also encoded by other nucleotide sequences in the sample. The V call is TRBV15, the J call TRBJ2-7; TRBD1 is a possible D gene (6 bases). The CDR3 spans 13 residues. V was pared by 5 bases and J by 1 base, with 9 bases between. In germline, CDR1 is LNHNV, CDR2 YYDKDF (reference sequence). CDR3 DNA sequence: TGTGCCACCAGCGGGGACAATTCCTACGAGCAGTACTTC. Encoded protein: CATSGDNSYEQYF.

The V call is TRBV28, the J call TRBJ1-1, with D maybe TRBD1 (5 bases). CDR3 length: 17 amino acids. Trimming cost V 1 base and J 0 bases, with 15 bases left between them. Germline values: CDR1 MDHEN, CDR2 SYDVKM. The CDR3 reads CASSLFDLPTVNTEAFF. The CDR3 DNA is TGTGCCAGCAGTTTATTTGACCTTCCGACAGTGAACACTGAAGCTTTCTTT.

The chain uses TRBV7-9 and TRBJ2-5, with no clear D. The germline CDR1 and CDR2 sequences are SEHNR and FQNEAQ (reference sequence). V was clipped by 8 bases and J by 5 bases, with 15 bases between them. CDR3 length: 13 amino acids. The CDR3 is CASDPDALETQYF. The DNA of the CDR3 is TGTGCCAGCGATCCGGACGCCTTGGAGACCCAGTACTTC.

The chain uses TRBV9 and TRBJ2-7; 8 positions match TRBD2. The length of the CDR3 is 14 residues. Trimming took 4 bases from V and 9 from J; bases not matched to a gene: 12. From germline, CDR1 is SGDLS and CDR2 YYNGEE. Here the CDR3 DNA reads TGTGCCAGCAGCCCCGGGACTAGTAATCTAGTGCAGTACTTC. This translates into CASSPGTSNLVQYF.

The CDR3 coding sequence is TGTGCTAGTGGTTTGAGGCTGGGACCGAACGAGCAGTACTTC. Protein: CASGLRLGPNEQYF. The chain employs TRBV12-5 and TRBJ2-7; D tentatively reads TRBD1 or TRBD2 (5 bases each). Between the trimmed V and J ends, which lost 2 bases and 5 bases, there was a span of 13 bases. This CDR3 contains 14 residues. Germline V gene sequence: CDR1 LGHNT, CDR2 FRNRAP.

In DNA form, the CDR3 reads TGTGCCAGCAGCGTGGGTATGTGGGAGCAGTACTTC. This gives the protein CASSVGMWEQYF. V and J are TRBV11-2 and TRBJ2-7; D is undetermined. The CDR3 has 12 amino acids. V gave up 5 bases and J gave up 7 bases, with 12 bases separating them. Germline assignment: CDR1 SGHAT and CDR2 FQNNGV.